The clone carrying this TCR beta chain has more than one count but fewer than ten. The antigen is unknown. Upon completion of about ten days in culture, CD4+ T cells were isolated. It was two doses of either the BNT162b2 or mRNA-1273 vaccine that participants received. These data come from a study of vaccination effects on CD4 cells after COVID-19. Using immunoSEQ multiplex PCR, the repertoire was profiled, and TCRdb retains in-frame clones only, with some absent. This sample has 45,000 to 60,000 clones, with 55% to 75% found just once. This sequence originates from a human donor who received a COVID-19 vaccine. Sequencing used CD4+ T cells from PBMCs cultured without peptide, obtained after COVID-19 vaccination.

The CDR3: CASRLTGSEQFF. The CDR3 DNA follows: TGTGCCAGCAGACTGACAGGGTCTGAGCAGTTCTTC. This chain links TRBV28 with TRBJ2-1, with 7 nucleotides matching TRBD1. The germline V gene encodes CDR1 MDHEN and CDR2 SYDVKM. The CDR3 is 12 amino acids. With 6 bases clipped from V and 9 bases from J, the junction kept 5 bases outside the gene matches.